This T cell receptor beta chain is drawn from a study of T cell clones after liver transplantation. This CDR3 is 12 amino acids long. The V end was cut by 8 bases, the J end by 0 bases, with 7 bases between. The V gene's germline CDR1 is MNHEY and CDR2 SVGAGI. Clones were read by immunoSEQ multiplex PCR, and TCRdb kept only the in-frame ones, dropping some. The sample lists 50,000 to 70,000 clones, about 71% occurring once. Source: CD4+ T cells from blood, taken at the approximately 16-month timepoint. The gene calls are TRBV6-5 and TRBJ1-2, with D perhaps TRBD1 (5 bases). This receptor was taken from a human patient who received a liver transplant. Some T cells may be the graft donor's. CDR3 in amino acids: CASGQTNYGYTF. CDR3 in DNA: TGTGCCAGCGGACAAACTAACTATGGCTACACCTTC.